The following is a TCR beta chain sequence with its context. The antigen remains unidentified. Relative to the germline gene, one junction end is altered; a read error may explain this. Patients showing uncontrolled infection, other autoimmune disease, pregnancy or lactation were ineligible. Orbital computed tomography, thyroid ultrasound, serum thyroxine and TRAb, and clinical symptoms together informed the diagnoses. Researchers amplified the TCR beta CDR3 regions from RNA transcripts. When the TCR CDR3 underwent first-round RT-PCR, the HTBI primer set was used. TCRdb re-derived calls from the multiplex PCR reads in MiXCR, one entry per CDR3 protein. The data hold 500,000 to 650,000 distinct CDR3 sequences, with 40% to 50% observed a single time. The source of the sample is a study of T cells in Graves' hyperthyroidism and ophthalmopathy. Germline V gives CDR1 SGHTA, CDR2 FQGNSA. The CDR3 loop spans 15 amino acids.

Overall study results and limits: The model forecast ophthalmopathy, anticipating it by a median approximately 6.1 months before onset. Most thyroid clonotypes that were expanded above 0.001 also turned up in blood.

The material sequenced was peripheral blood or thyroid tissue (not recorded which). The chain has TRBV7-2 and TRBJ2-1, with D possibly called TRBD1 or TRBD2 (5 bases each). The origin of this receptor is an adult woman with Graves' disease, either hyperthyroidism or ophthalmopathy (not recorded which). This CDR3 reads CASSLEGPVGNEQFF. In nucleotides, the CDR3 is TGCGCCAGCAGCTTAGAGGGGCCAGTAGGCAATGAGCAGTTCTTC.